The source of this T cell receptor beta chain is a study of cytomegalovirus exposure and HLA in healthy donors. General study points: An apparent linkage of common viral pathogens to several of the most significant clusters emerged in a later analysis.

PCR amplification relied on 60 Vbeta primers (plus 13 Jbeta primers). Assay used: immunoSEQ multiplex PCR; TCRdb lists only in-frame clones, some missing. The sample includes under 200,000 clones, roughly 73% of them seen just once. To note about this clone: Its antigen is as yet unknown.

CDR1 is MNHNY and CDR2 is SVGAGI in the germline V gene (reference sequence). The CDR3 consists of 16 residues. J gave up 7 bases and V 6 bases, and 12 bases lay outside the gene matches. The receptor's source is a male donor in good health and CMV-seronegative. The material sequenced was PBMCs. This rearrangement joins TRBV6-6 to TRBJ2-1, with 10 bases matching TRBD2. The CDR3 sequence: CASSSPLAGAANEQFF. In nucleotides, the CDR3 is TGTGCCAGCAGCTCGCCCCTAGCGGGGGCTGCAAATGAGCAGTTCTTC.